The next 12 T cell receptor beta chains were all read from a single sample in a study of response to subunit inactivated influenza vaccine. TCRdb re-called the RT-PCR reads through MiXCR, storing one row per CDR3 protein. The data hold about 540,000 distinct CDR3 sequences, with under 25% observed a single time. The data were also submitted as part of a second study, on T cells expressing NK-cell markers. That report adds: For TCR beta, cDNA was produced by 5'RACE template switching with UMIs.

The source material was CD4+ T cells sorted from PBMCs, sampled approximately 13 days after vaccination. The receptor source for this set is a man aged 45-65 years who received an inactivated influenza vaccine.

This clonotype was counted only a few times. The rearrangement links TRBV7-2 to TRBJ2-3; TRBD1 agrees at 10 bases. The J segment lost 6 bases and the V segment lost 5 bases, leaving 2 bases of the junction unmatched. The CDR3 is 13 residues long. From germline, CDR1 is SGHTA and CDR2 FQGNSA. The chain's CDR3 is CASSPGQGDTQYF. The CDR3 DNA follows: TGTGCCAGCAGCCCGGGACAGGGGGATACGCAGTATTTT. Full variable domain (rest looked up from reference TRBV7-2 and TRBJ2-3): GAGVSQSPSNKVTEKGKDVELRCDPISGHTALYWYRQSLGQGLEFLIYFQGNSAPDKSGLPSDRFSAERTGGSVSTLTIQRTQQEDSAVYLCASSPGQGDTQYFGPGTRLTVL.

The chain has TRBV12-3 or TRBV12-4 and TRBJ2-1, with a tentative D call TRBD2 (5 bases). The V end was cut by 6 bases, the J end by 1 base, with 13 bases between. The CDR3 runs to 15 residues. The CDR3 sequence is CASSHTRISYNEQFF. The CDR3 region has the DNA TGTGCCAGCAGCCACACTAGGATTTCCTACAATGAGCAGTTCTTC.

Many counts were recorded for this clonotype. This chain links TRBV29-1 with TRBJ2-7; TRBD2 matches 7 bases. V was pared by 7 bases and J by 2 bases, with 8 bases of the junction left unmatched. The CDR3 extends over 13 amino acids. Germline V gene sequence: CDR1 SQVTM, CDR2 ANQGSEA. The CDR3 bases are TGCAGCGCCAGCGGGGACGGGCCCTACGAGCAGTACTTC. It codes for CSASGDGPYEQYF.

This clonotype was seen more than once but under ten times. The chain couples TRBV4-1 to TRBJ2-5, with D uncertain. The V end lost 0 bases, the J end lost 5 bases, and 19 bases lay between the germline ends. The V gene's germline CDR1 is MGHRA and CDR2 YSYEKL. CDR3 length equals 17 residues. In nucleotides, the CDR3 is TGCGCCAGCAGCCAAGATCCCCTGATGGTAGGCGGTGAGACCCAGTACTTC. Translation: CASSQDPLMVGGETQYF.

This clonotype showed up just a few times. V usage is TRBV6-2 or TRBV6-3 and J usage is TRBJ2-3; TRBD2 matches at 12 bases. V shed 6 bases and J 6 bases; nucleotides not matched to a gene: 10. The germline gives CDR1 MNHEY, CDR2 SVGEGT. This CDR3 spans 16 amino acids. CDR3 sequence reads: CASSRLAGVPTDTQYF. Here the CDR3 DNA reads TGTGCCAGCAGCCGACTAGCGGGGGTCCCCACCGATACGCAGTATTTT.

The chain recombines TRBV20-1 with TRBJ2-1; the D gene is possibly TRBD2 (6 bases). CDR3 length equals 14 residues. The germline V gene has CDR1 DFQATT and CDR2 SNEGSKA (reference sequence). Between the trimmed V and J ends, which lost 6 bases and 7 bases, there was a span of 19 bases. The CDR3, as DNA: TGCAGTGCCATACCCCTAGCGTTTTCGAATGAGCAGTTCTTC. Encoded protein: CSAIPLAFSNEQFF.

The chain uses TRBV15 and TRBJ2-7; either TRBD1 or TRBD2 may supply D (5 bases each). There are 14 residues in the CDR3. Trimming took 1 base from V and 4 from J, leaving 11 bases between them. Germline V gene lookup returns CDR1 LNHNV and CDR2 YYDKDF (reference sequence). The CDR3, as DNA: TGTGCCACCAGCAGAGGAGGGGCCGAGTACGAGCAGTACTTC. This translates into CATSRGGAEYEQYF.

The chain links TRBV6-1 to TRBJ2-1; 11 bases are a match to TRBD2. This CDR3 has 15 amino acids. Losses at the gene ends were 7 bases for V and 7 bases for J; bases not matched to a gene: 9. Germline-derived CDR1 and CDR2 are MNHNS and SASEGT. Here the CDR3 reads CASTPLAGVVNEQFF. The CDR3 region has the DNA TGTGCCAGCACCCCACTAGCGGGGGTCGTAAATGAGCAGTTCTTC.

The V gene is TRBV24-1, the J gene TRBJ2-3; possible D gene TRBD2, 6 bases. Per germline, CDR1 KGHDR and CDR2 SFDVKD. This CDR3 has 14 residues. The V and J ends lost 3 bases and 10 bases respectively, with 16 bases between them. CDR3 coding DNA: TGTGCCACCAGTGATCCCGGGGGAGGAGGGGCGCAGTATTTT. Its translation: CATSDPGGGGAQYF.

CDR3 in amino acids: CAIRLAGENEQFF. The DNA of the CDR3 is TGTGCCATCAGACTAGCGGGCGAAAATGAGCAGTTCTTC. The chain uses TRBV10-3 and TRBJ2-1; the match to TRBD2 covers 9 bases. Unmatched junction bases numbered 4, after V lost 6 bases and J lost 7 bases. This CDR3 is built from 13 residues. CDR1 ENHRY and CDR2 SYGVKD come from the germline V gene.

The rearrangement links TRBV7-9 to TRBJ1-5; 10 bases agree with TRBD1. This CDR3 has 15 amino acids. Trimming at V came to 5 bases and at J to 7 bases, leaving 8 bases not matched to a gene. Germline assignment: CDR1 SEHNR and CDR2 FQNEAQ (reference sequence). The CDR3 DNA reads TGTGCCAGCAGCCCTATGGGGGACAGGGGACAGCCCCAGCATTTT. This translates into CASSPMGDRGQPQHF.

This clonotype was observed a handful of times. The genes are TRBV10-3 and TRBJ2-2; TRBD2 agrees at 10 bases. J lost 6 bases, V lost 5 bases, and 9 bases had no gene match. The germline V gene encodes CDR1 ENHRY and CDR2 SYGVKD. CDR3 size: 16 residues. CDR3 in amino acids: CAISSGGLARSGELFF. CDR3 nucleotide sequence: TGTGCCATCAGTTCGGGGGGACTAGCGCGGTCCGGGGAGCTGTTTTTT.